The 26 T cell receptor beta chains in this list originate from one sample, sequenced in a study of T cell responses to AZD1222 COVID-19 vaccine. Sequencing used immunoSEQ multiplex PCR; TCRdb keeps in-frame clones, though not all of them. The repertoire holds 150,000 to 200,000 clones, with about 91% as singletons. The sequenced sample was peripheral blood, obtained on day 0 of MenACWY control vaccination. These receptors all come from an adult in good health.

This chain joins TRBV28 and TRBJ2-7; 10 bases map to TRBD1. V dropped 3 bases and J dropped 5; count of bases not matched to a gene: 7. The CDR3 is 15 amino acids. Germline lookup yields CDR1 MDHEN and CDR2 SYDVKM. The DNA for the CDR3 is TGTGCCAGCAGTTTGGTTGGGACAGGGGTGAACGAGCAGTACTTC. It yields the protein CASSLVGTGVNEQYF.

The chain links TRBV7-3 to TRBJ2-3; possible D gene TRBD2, 6 bases. Germline values: CDR1 SGHTA, CDR2 FQGTGA. The V end was cut by 1 base, the J end by 7 bases, with 12 bases between. This CDR3 has 14 residues. For the CDR3, the DNA is TGTGCCAGCAGCTTAAGTGGAGGCGGGAATACGCAGTATTTT. This sequence encodes CASSLSGGGNTQYF.

The rearrangement links TRBV6-5 to TRBJ2-7, with 7 bases identical to TRBD1. Per the germline V gene, CDR1 is MNHEY and CDR2 is SVGAGI. Trimming at V came to 8 bases and at J to 3 bases, leaving 7 bases not matched to a gene. The CDR3 is 13 residues long. The CDR3 loop is CASAGTAGYEQYF. The CDR3 bases are TGTGCCAGCGCAGGGACAGCAGGCTACGAGCAGTACTTC.

The chain employs TRBV7-2 and TRBJ2-2; D unclear. Trimming cost V 5 bases and J 6 bases, with 13 bases left between them. CDR1 is SGHTA and CDR2 is FQGNSA in the germline V gene. The CDR3 is 14 residues long. CDR3 sequence: CASSLPRASGELFF. The DNA of the CDR3 is TGTGCCAGCAGCCTCCCTAGGGCCTCCGGGGAGCTGTTTTTT.

This clone was seen a few times. V is TRBV7-2 and J is TRBJ1-1; TRBD1 agrees at 7 bases. The CDR3 loop spans 15 amino acids. Per the germline V gene, CDR1 is SGHTA and CDR2 is FQGNSA. V gave up 5 bases and J gave up 0 bases; unmatched junction bases: 6. The CDR3 protein is CASSPQTGLNTEAFF. The DNA for the CDR3 is TGTGCCAGCAGCCCCCAGACAGGGTTGAACACTGAAGCTTTCTTT.

The J gene is TRBJ1-6, the V gene TRBV5-1; 7 bases align to TRBD1. The V segment lost 4 bases and the J segment 7 bases; nucleotides outside the gene matches: 11. CDR3 length equals 16 residues. Germline V gene data show CDR1 as SGHRS and CDR2 as YFSETQ. The CDR3 is CASSPTPGQRNSPLHF. CDR3 DNA sequence: TGCGCCAGCAGCCCTACCCCGGGACAGAGAAATTCACCCCTCCACTTT.

This clone came up a few times. The chain employs TRBV11-2 and TRBJ1-1; D is undetermined. The CDR3 runs 13 residues. Germline V gene sequence: CDR1 SGHAT, CDR2 FQNNGV. V lost 4 bases and J lost 3, with 9 bases in between. CDR3 sequence reads: CASSSLRYTEAFF. The CDR3 DNA is TGTGCCAGCAGCTCCCTCCGGTACACTGAAGCTTTCTTT.

The chain uses TRBV9 and TRBJ1-1, with TRBD1 matching over 7 bases. V dropped 3 bases and J dropped 6; count of bases not matched to a gene: 2. Germline V gives CDR1 SGDLS, CDR2 YYNGEE. The CDR3 has 12 amino acids. CDR3 protein: CASSAQGAEAFF. The CDR3 DNA reads as TGTGCCAGCAGCGCGCAGGGGGCTGAAGCTTTCTTT.

The chain recombines TRBV9 with TRBJ2-1; D not resolved. The germline V gene has CDR1 SGDLS and CDR2 YYNGEE. This CDR3 spans 15 amino acids. V lost 0 bases to trimming and J lost 2 bases, with 9 bases between them. This chain's CDR3 is CASSVGSITYNEQFF. The CDR3 bases are TGTGCCAGCAGCGTAGGTAGCATTACCTACAATGAGCAGTTCTTC.

The DNA for the CDR3 is TGTGCAACTCGATGGCAGGGCTACAATGAGCAGTTCTTC. Residues: CATRWQGYNEQFF. The chain employs TRBV7-2 and TRBJ2-1; the D gene is possibly TRBD1 (5 bases). The CDR3 has 13 amino acids. Germline CDR1 and CDR2: SGHTA and FQGNSA.

As DNA, the CDR3 is TGTGCCAGCCTAGGGCAGGGGCTAAGCGGGATCAATCAGCCCCAGCATTTT. Encoded protein: CASLGQGLSGINQPQHF. The V call is TRBV2, the J call TRBJ1-5, with a possible D match to TRBD1 (6 bases). This CDR3 has 17 residues. The ends were cut back, 8 bases at V and 3 bases at J, with 23 bases in the middle. Germline V lookup: CDR1 SNHLY, CDR2 FYNNEI.

The CDR3, as DNA: TGTGCCATCAGGTCAGGGCGCGAGGCTTTCTTT. The encoded protein is CAIRSGREAFF. The chain uses TRBV10-3 and TRBJ1-1; D possibly corresponds to TRBD1 (5 bases). Germline V gives CDR1 ENHRY, CDR2 SYGVKD. The germline V and J ends were trimmed by 6 bases and 11 bases, with 13 bases remaining between them. This CDR3 spans 11 amino acids.

The chain has TRBV4-3 and TRBJ2-3; the D is unclear. This CDR3 has 14 amino acids. CDR1 and CDR2 from the germline V gene are LGHNA and YSLEER. Trimming stripped 1 base from V and 6 bases from J, with 11 bases between. DNA of the CDR3: TGCGCCAGCAGCCAAGGTGGTAGCATCGATACGCAGTATTTT. Residues: CASSQGGSIDTQYF.

J is TRBJ1-5 and V is TRBV2; unclear D gene. Trimming cost V 7 bases and J 0 bases, with 7 bases left between them. The CDR3 has 13 amino acids. Germline V gives CDR1 SNHLY, CDR2 FYNNEI. The CDR3 nucleotides are TGTGCCAGCAACATTTATAGCAATCAGCCCCAGCATTTT. It yields the protein CASNIYSNQPQHF.

The CDR3 protein is CASSIQASGTDTQYF. In nucleotides, the CDR3 is TGTGCCAGTAGTATACAGGCTAGCGGCACAGATACGCAGTATTTT. The chain uses TRBV19 and TRBJ2-3; weak D call: TRBD2 (6 bases). The CDR3 length is 15 residues. Germline CDR1 LNHDA, CDR2 SQIVND (reference sequence). V dropped 2 bases and J dropped 1 base, with 10 bases sitting between them.

This rearrangement joins TRBV7-3 to TRBJ2-1; 9 positions match TRBD2. The germline CDR1 and CDR2 sequences are SGHTA and FQGTGA. The CDR3 is 16 amino acids. V lost 6 bases and J lost 9; bases outside the gene matches: 15. CDR3 in DNA: TGTGCCAGCAGTTTATCCCCCACTAGCGGGTATGGTGAGCAGTTCTTC. Protein product: CASSLSPTSGYGEQFF. The complete variable domain, with remaining parts taken from reference TRBV7-3 and TRBJ2-1, reads GAGVSQTPSNKVTEKGKYVELRCDPISGHTALYWYRQSLGQGPEFLIYFQGTGAADDSGLPNDRFFAVRPEGSVSTLKIQRTERGDSAVYLCASSLSPTSGYGEQFFGPGTRLTVL.

The rearrangement links TRBV5-1 to TRBJ1-4; tentative D call: TRBD1 (5 bases). CDR1 and CDR2 (germline): SGHRS, YFSETQ. Trimming left V 0 bases short and J 4 bases short, with 10 bases between. This CDR3 comprises 15 residues. This chain's CDR3 is CASSLAGTGNEKLFF. CDR3 DNA: TGCGCCAGCAGCTTGGCCGGGACGGGTAATGAAAAACTGTTTTTT.

The J gene is TRBJ1-1, the V gene TRBV6-5; no clear D gene. The germline gives CDR1 MNHEY, CDR2 SVGAGI. The CDR3 consists of 14 residues. Trimming took 0 bases from V and 1 from J, leaving 6 bases between them. The chain's CDR3 is CASSYSGGNTEAFF. The CDR3 bases are TGTGCCAGCAGTTACTCCGGAGGGAACACTGAAGCTTTCTTT.

In DNA form, the CDR3 reads TGTGCCAGCAGTCCGGGACAGACTATACCTCTTTCCTCTGGGGCCAACGTCCTGACTTTC. This encodes CASSPGQTIPLSSGANVLTF. The chain is built from TRBV3-1 (or the pseudogene TRBV3-2) and TRBJ2-6; 7 nucleotides align to TRBD1. CDR3 size: 20 residues. Germline V gives CDR1 LGHDT, CDR2 YNNKEL (reference sequence). Trimming took 6 bases from V and 0 from J; bases not matched to a gene: 17.

This sequence joins TRBV4-1 and TRBJ1-2, with 8 bases matching TRBD1. Unmatched junction bases numbered 15, after V lost 0 bases and J lost 6 bases. Germline CDR1 and CDR2: MGHRA and YSYEKL. This CDR3 comprises 18 residues. The CDR3 spells CASSQESTPTAGGDGYTF. The CDR3 coding sequence is TGCGCCAGCAGCCAAGAATCAACGCCCACGGCAGGGGGCGATGGCTACACCTTC.

The J gene is TRBJ2-7, the V gene TRBV27, with TRBD1 as a possible D gene (6 bases). Germline loops: CDR1 MNHEY, CDR2 SMNVEV (reference sequence). The CDR3 has 13 amino acids. V was trimmed by 6 bases and J by 7 bases, leaving 16 bases between them. CDR3 coding DNA: TGTGCCAGCAGCCTACAGGGAAGAGGGGAGCAGTACTTC. As protein: CASSLQGRGEQYF.

The chain joins TRBV10-3 to TRBJ2-1, with D perhaps TRBD1 or TRBD2 (6 bases each). The CDR3 spans 14 residues. Germline V gene data show CDR1 as ENHRY and CDR2 as SYGVKD. With 3 bases removed from V and 12 bases from J, the gap between germline ends came to 18 bases. The CDR3 DNA reads as TGTGCCATCAGTGATTCCGGGGGCGAAGGTCGGCAGTTCTTC. It yields the protein CAISDSGGEGRQFF.

The chain is built from TRBV29-1 and TRBJ2-1; 11 bases map to TRBD1. Trimming at V came to 6 bases and at J to 6 bases, leaving 4 bases not matched to a gene. The CDR3 is made up of 13 amino acids. CDR1 and CDR2 from the germline V gene are SQVTM and ANQGSEA. Here the CDR3 DNA reads TGCAGCGTGTCGGGACAGGGGGTCAATGAGCAGTTCTTC. This gives the protein CSVSGQGVNEQFF.

The chain couples TRBV6-5 to TRBJ1-2, with a possible D match to TRBD1 (6 bases). The germline V gene encodes CDR1 MNHEY and CDR2 SVGAGI. This CDR3 spans 11 amino acids. V lost 5 bases, J lost 7 bases, and 8 bases lay in between. CDR3 sequence: CASSTGFGYTF. The CDR3 coding sequence is TGTGCCAGCAGTACAGGGTTTGGCTACACCTTC.

The chain combines TRBV5-1 with TRBJ2-2; 8 nucleotides align to TRBD1. V shed 5 bases and J 6 bases; nucleotides not matched to a gene: 9. The CDR3 totals 15 residues. Germline loops: CDR1 SGHRS, CDR2 YFSETQ. The CDR3 DNA reads as TGCGCCAGCAGGTTGACAGGGGAAAGGCCCGGGGAGCTGTTTTTT. Translated, it gives CASRLTGERPGELFF.

The rearrangement joins TRBV30 to TRBJ1-1, with D tentatively TRBD1 (5 bases). Germline CDR1 and CDR2: GTSNPN and SVGIG (reference sequence). The CDR3 length is 15 residues. Deletions cut 7 bases from V and 8 bases from J, with 26 bases between. The CDR3 DNA is TGTGCCTTTTTTCCCGGGGGTAAAGTATTTTCGGAAGCTTTCTTT. Translating it yields CAFFPGGKVFSEAFF.